What follows describes a single T cell receptor beta chain. This entry is derived from a study of blood T cell repertoires in COVID-19. The overall study: Sources were T cells, B-cell-depleted T cells, or PBMCs; the material itself was cDNA or gDNA.

There are 16 residues in the CDR3. Per germline, CDR1 SNHLY and CDR2 FYNNEI. V gave up 7 bases and J gave up 8 bases; unmatched junction bases: 17. Per the original methods: Reference gene primers were amplified, and this amplification served to estimate nucleated cell counts. Profiling relied on immunoSEQ multiplex PCR, and the TCRdb table lists in-frame clones only, not all of them. The DNA was the basis for D and trimming; V, J and clone size are from that table. The table shows 150,000 to 200,000 clones, with less than 85% occurring only once. Sequences were obtained from peripheral blood. The origin of this receptor is a human donor with acute or convalescent COVID-19. The donor label of this sample is uncertain. The V call is TRBV2, the J call TRBJ1-2, with 9 bases that match TRBD1. CDR3 loop: CASTHETGQGFLGYTF. Written as DNA, the CDR3 is TGTGCCAGCACCCACGAAACGGGACAGGGTTTTTTGGGCTACACCTTC. Full variable domain (rest looked up from reference TRBV2 and TRBJ1-2): EPEVTQTPSHQVTQMGQEVILRCVPISNHLYFYWYRQILGQKVEFLVSFYNNEISEKSEIFDDQFSVERPDGSNFTLKIRSTKLEDSAMYFCASTHETGQGFLGYTFGSGTRLTVV.